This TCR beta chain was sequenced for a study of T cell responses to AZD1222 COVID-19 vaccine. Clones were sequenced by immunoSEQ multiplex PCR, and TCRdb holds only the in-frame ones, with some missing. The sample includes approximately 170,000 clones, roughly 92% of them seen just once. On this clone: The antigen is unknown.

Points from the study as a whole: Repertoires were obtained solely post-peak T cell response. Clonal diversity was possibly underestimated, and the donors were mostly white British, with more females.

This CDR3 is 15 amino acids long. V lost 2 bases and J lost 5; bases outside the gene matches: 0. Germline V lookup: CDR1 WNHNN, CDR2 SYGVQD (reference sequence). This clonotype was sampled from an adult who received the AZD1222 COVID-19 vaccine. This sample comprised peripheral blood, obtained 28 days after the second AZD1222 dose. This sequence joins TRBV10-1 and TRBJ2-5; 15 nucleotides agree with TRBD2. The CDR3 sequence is CASSEGTSGRETQYF. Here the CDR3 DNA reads TGCGCCAGCAGTGAGGGGACTAGCGGGAGGGAGACCCAGTACTTC.